The 5 T cell receptor beta chains below come from one sample, sequenced in a study of T cells in Graves' hyperthyroidism and ophthalmopathy. The TCR beta CDR3 regions underwent amplification using RNA transcripts as the source. Carried out on the TCR CDR3, a first-round RT-PCR used the HTBI primer set. TCRdb recomputed calls from the multiplex PCR reads with MiXCR, one row per CDR3 protein. Of fewer than 650,000 distinct CDR3 sequences listed, about 15% are singletons. What was sequenced was blood. These receptors all come from a woman aged 40 to 50 with Graves' hyperthyroidism.

This clonotype appeared a few times. CDR3 residues: CASMQDWGYEQYF. In nucleotides, the CDR3 is TGTGCCAGCATGCAGGACTGGGGGTACGAGCAGTACTTC. The J gene is TRBJ2-7, the V gene TRBV5-5; D possibly matches TRBD1 or TRBD2 (5 bases each). The CDR3 has 13 amino acids. Germline values: CDR1 SGHKS, CDR2 YYEKEE (reference sequence). Between the trimmed V and J ends, which lost 6 bases and 4 bases, there was a span of 14 bases. Full variable domain (rest looked up from reference TRBV5-5 and TRBJ2-7): DAGVTQSPTHLIKTRGQQVTLRCSPISGHKSVSWYQQVLGQGPQFIFQYYEKEERGRGNFPDRFSARQFPNYSSELNVNALLLGDSALYLCASMQDWGYEQYFGPGTRLTVT.

Only a few counts were recorded for this clonotype. Since a much larger clone is just one base distant, this may be a read error. The chain couples TRBV30 to TRBJ2-7; D is undetermined. This CDR3 has 13 amino acids. CDR1 and CDR2 (germline): GTSNPN, SVGIG (reference sequence). CDR3 DNA: TGTGCCTGGGGTGTACTACAGACCTACGAGCAGTACTTC. Translated, it gives CAWGVLQTYEQYF.

This clonotype was seen at least ten times. V gene TRBV2 combines with J gene TRBJ1-5; 8 bases agree with TRBD1. Germline assignment: CDR1 SNHLY and CDR2 FYNNEI. After removal of 6 bases from V and 0 bases from J, the junction contained 10 bases not matched to a gene. CDR3 size: 17 residues. In DNA, the CDR3 is TGTGCCAGCAGGAGCGGACAGGGATATTATAGCAATCAGCCCCAGCATTTT. This sequence encodes CASRSGQGYYSNQPQHF.

This clonotype was seen many times. The junction departs from germline at one end; a sequencing error may be responsible. The rearrangement uses TRBV6-1 and TRBJ2-3, with 7 bases that match TRBD1. The CDR3 has 15 residues. Germline V gives CDR1 MNHNS, CDR2 SASEGT. CDR3 sequence: CASGDRVEGTDTQYF. The CDR3 DNA follows: TGTGCCAGCGGTGACAGGGTTGAAGGCACAGATACGCAGTATTTT.

Regarding this clonotype: Just one base apart from a much larger clone, this may be a read error. This chain links TRBV6-2 or TRBV6-3 with TRBJ2-1; tentative D call: TRBD2 (6 bases). Germline values: CDR1 MNHEY, CDR2 SVGEGT. The CDR3 extends over 15 amino acids. Between the trimmed V and J ends, which lost 0 bases and 2 bases, there was a span of 8 bases. As DNA, the CDR3 is TGTGCCAGCAGTTACTCCGGGGGAGCCTACAATGAGCAGTTCTTC. Residues: CASSYSGGAYNEQFF.